These 5 T cell receptor beta chains were all obtained from the same sample, sequenced in a study of shared T cell receptors in the human thymus. Profiling relied on immunoSEQ multiplex PCR, and the TCRdb table lists in-frame clones only, not all of them. Of about 660,000 clones in the sample, 70% to 90% are singletons; the top ten hold 0.0085% to 0.012%. These sequences were also reported in another study, on human thymus T cells.

Sequenced: thymocytes. All receptors derive from a boy under three years old with a congenital heart defect.

V and J are TRBV9 and TRBJ1-2; D remains unclear. Germline values: CDR1 SGDLS, CDR2 YYNGEE. V was cut by 4 bases and J by 3 bases, with 16 bases left in between. This CDR3 comprises 15 residues. The CDR3 loop reads CASSLGHPGDYGYTF. For the CDR3, the DNA is TGTGCCAGCAGCCTAGGGCATCCCGGAGACTATGGCTACACCTTC.

As regards this clone: The germline gene is not matched at one end of the junction; a read error may be the cause. J is TRBJ1-1 and V is TRBV30; D might be TRBD1 (6 bases). The germline V gene has CDR1 GTSNPN and CDR2 SVGIG (reference sequence). CDR3 length: 13 amino acids. The CDR3 here is CAWRGGDMRRGTF. Written as DNA, the CDR3 is TGTGCCTGGAGGGGGGGGGACATGAGGAGGGGGACCTTT.

As regards this clone: Other DNA variants within this sample encode the same CDR3. The rearrangement links TRBV28 to TRBJ2-5; D unresolved. The CDR3 is 11 amino acids. V shed 6 bases and J shed 5 bases, with 7 bases lying between them. Germline V gene data show CDR1 as MDHEN and CDR2 as SYDVKM. CDR3 nucleotides: TGTGCCAGCAGCCTCAGGGAGACCCAGTACTTC. Protein: CASSLRETQYF. The whole variable domain, filled in from reference TRBV28 and TRBJ2-5, reads DVKVTQSSRYLVKRTGEKVFLECVQDMDHENMFWYRQDPGLGLRLIYFSYDVKMKEKGDIPEGYSVSREKKERFSLILESASTNQTSMYLCASSLRETQYFGPGTRLLVL.

The chain combines TRBV2 with TRBJ2-7; 11 bases are shared with TRBD2. V was pared by 3 bases and J by 3 bases, with 7 bases of the junction left unmatched. This CDR3 comprises 16 residues. Germline V CDR1 and CDR2: SNHLY, FYNNEI. CDR3 sequence: CASSEVVAGGGYEQYF. The CDR3 nucleotides are TGTGCCAGCAGTGAGGTGGTAGCGGGAGGGGGCTACGAGCAGTACTTC.

The CDR3 protein is CASSLFGTSVRLAKNIQYF. DNA for the CDR3: TGTGCCAGCAGTTTATTTGGGACATCAGTTCGATTAGCCAAAAACATTCAGTACTTC. The chain has TRBV28 and TRBJ2-4, with D possibly matching TRBD1 (6 bases). In germline, CDR1 is MDHEN, CDR2 SYDVKM. The CDR3 covers 19 residues. With 1 base removed from V and 0 bases from J, the gap between germline ends came to 19 bases.